This T cell receptor beta chain was documented in a study of CD8+ T cells in alopecia areata. CDR1 and CDR2 (germline): SQVTM, ANQGSEA. J lost 4 bases, V lost 3 bases, and 3 bases had no gene match. The length of the CDR3 is 13 residues. As the sequencing template, cDNA was produced by extracting RNA and reverse transcribing it. Sequenced by immunoSEQ multiplex PCR; TCRdb stores in-frame clones only, minus some. The table records a few hundred thousand clones, over 60% of them present only once. The treatment here: oral pan-JAK inhibitor, 5-10 mg twice daily. This clone was seen more than once but under ten times.

The TCR originated in a human donor with alopecia areata. The sequenced sample was CD4+ T cells sorted from blood, obtained around week 44, from a patient treated with tofacitinib. V gene TRBV29-1 combines with J gene TRBJ1-2; 9 bases fit TRBD1. The CDR3 sequence is CSVETGGGYGYTF. In nucleotides, the CDR3 is TGCAGCGTTGAGACAGGGGGTGGCTATGGCTACACCTTC.